The text below deals with one T cell receptor (beta chain). What it recognizes is unknown. The sample originates from a study of cytomegalovirus exposure and HLA in healthy donors. A multiplex PCR was run with 60 Vbeta primers and 13 Jbeta primers. Here immunoSEQ multiplex PCR was the method, and the copy in TCRdb shows in-frame clones only, minus some. Of about 67,000 clones listed, roughly two thirds are singletons. Looked up from germline, CDR1 is MNHEY and CDR2 is SMNVEV (reference sequence). V shed 5 bases and J 10 bases; nucleotides not matched to a gene: 15. The CDR3 loop spans 16 amino acids. Study outcomes and limitations: Immune exposure information available was restricted to CMV serostatus. With DRB1 most and HLA-C fewest, TCR association rates differed between HLA loci in a later analysis.

Sequenced: PBMCs. This chain uses TRBV27 with TRBJ1-4; 8 nucleotides agree with TRBD1. The origin of this receptor is a woman aged 25 to 39 in good health and CMV-seronegative. The DNA of the CDR3 is TGTGCCAGCAGTCTCTCATCCGGGACAGGAGGGGGAAAACTGTTTTTT. It specifies CASSLSSGTGGGKLFF.